This TCR beta chain comes out of a study of blood T cell repertoires in COVID-19. Clones were read by immunoSEQ multiplex PCR, and TCRdb kept only the in-frame ones, dropping some. In the table there are about 95,000 clones, around 81% of which are singletons. CDR1 SGHTS and CDR2 YDEGEE come from the germline V gene. Deletions cut 4 bases from V and 2 bases from J, with 15 bases between. The CDR3 runs to 15 residues. Sequenced: peripheral blood. The origin of this receptor is an elderly man with COVID-19, enrolled during active disease. J is TRBJ1-2 and V is TRBV5-8; D remains ambiguous. The CDR3 DNA follows: TGTGCCAGCAGCCGGCTGTGGGGAGGCAACTATGGCTACACCTTC. Translation gives CASSRLWGGNYGYTF.